The next 26 T cell receptor beta chains were all read from a single sample in a study of cytomegalovirus exposure and HLA in healthy donors. The PCR used 60 Vbeta and 13 Jbeta primers. Sequencing was performed with immunoSEQ multiplex PCR; in TCRdb, only in-frame clones are kept and a portion is missing. The profile shows roughly 100,000 clones, roughly 83% of them singletons. Sequences were obtained from PBMCs. The receptors were gathered from a man aged 35 to 55 in good health and CMV-seronegative.

The chain combines TRBV19 with TRBJ1-2, with 8 bases aligning to TRBD1. The germline V gene encodes CDR1 LNHDA and CDR2 SQIVND (reference sequence). This CDR3 has 13 amino acids. J was trimmed by 5 bases and V by 7 bases; bases with no gene match: 6. The DNA for the CDR3 is TGTGCCAGTACTCGGACAGGGTTTTATGGCTACACCTTC. Amino acids: CASTRTGFYGYTF. Full variable domain (remainder filled in from reference TRBV19 and TRBJ1-2): DGGITQSPKYLFRKEGQNVTLSCEQNLNHDAMYWYRQDPGQGLRLIYYSQIVNDFQKGDIAEGYSVSREKKESFPLTVTSAQKNPTAFYLCASTRTGFYGYTFGSGTRLTVV.

The gene calls are TRBV4-1 and TRBJ1-5, with unresolved D. The CDR3 is 16 residues long. The V end lost 0 bases, the J end lost 0 bases, and 9 bases lay between the germline ends. Germline loops: CDR1 MGHRA, CDR2 YSYEKL. CDR3 bases: TGCGCCAGCAGCCAAGAACCAGGAAATAGCAATCAGCCCCAGCATTTT. Translated: CASSQEPGNSNQPQHF.

The rearrangement links TRBV5-4 to TRBJ2-3; TRBD2 agrees at 7 bases. The CDR3 contains 16 residues. V was clipped by 0 bases and J by 4 bases; unmatched bases: 8. Germline-derived CDR1 and CDR2 are SGHNT and YYREEE (reference sequence). The CDR3 protein is CASSLGTREGPDTQYF. The CDR3 DNA follows: TGTGCCAGCAGCTTGGGGACCAGGGAGGGTCCAGATACGCAGTATTTT.

This clone has just a few counts. The gene calls are TRBV30 and TRBJ2-2; possibly TRBD2 for D (5 bases). Trimming pared 5 bases from V and 8 bases from J, leaving 12 bases between. CDR3 size: 12 residues. Germline CDR1 GTSNPN, CDR2 SVGIG (reference sequence). In DNA, the CDR3 is TGTGCCTGGGACGGCGGCGGGGGGGAGCTGTTTTTT. It encodes CAWDGGGGELFF.

The V and J genes are TRBV6-1 and TRBJ1-2; TRBD1 agrees at 8 bases. Per germline, CDR1 MNHNS and CDR2 SASEGT. The CDR3 consists of 14 residues. V was clipped by 6 bases and J by 8 bases; unmatched bases: 11. This CDR3 is CASRRFDRGEGYTF. CDR3 DNA: TGTGCCAGCAGACGATTCGACAGGGGCGAAGGCTACACCTTC.

This clone was found a few times. The chain carries TRBV28 and TRBJ1-1, with D unclear. V lost 4 bases, J lost 0 bases, and 12 bases lay in between. This CDR3 has 15 amino acids. The germline V gene has CDR1 MDHEN and CDR2 SYDVKM. CDR3 sequence (DNA): TGTGCCAGCAGTTCCCCGACGGAGATGAACACTGAAGCTTTCTTT. Its protein product is CASSSPTEMNTEAFF.

The chain links TRBV2 to TRBJ1-2; 8 nucleotides match TRBD1. V lost 6 bases to trimming and J lost 5 bases; unmatched junction nucleotides: 8. The CDR3 is made up of 14 amino acids. The V gene's germline CDR1 is SNHLY and CDR2 FYNNEI. CDR3 coding DNA: TGTGCCAGCAGATTTGGACAGGGTATTTATGGCTACACCTTC. Translating it yields CASRFGQGIYGYTF.

The J gene is TRBJ1-2, the V gene TRBV2; TRBD1 is a possible D gene (5 bases). The CDR3 runs 14 residues. The germline V gene has CDR1 SNHLY and CDR2 FYNNEI. V lost 6 bases and J 2 bases, leaving 13 bases between the germline ends. In DNA form, the CDR3 reads TGTGCCAGCAGACTACGACGACAGAACTATGGCTACACCTTC. Translated, it gives CASRLRRQNYGYTF.

The chain has TRBV27 and TRBJ2-2; D unclear. V was trimmed by 4 bases and J by 4 bases, leaving 7 bases between them. Looked up from germline, CDR1 is MNHEY and CDR2 is SMNVEV (reference sequence). This CDR3 has 13 residues. This chain's CDR3 is CASSSLGTGELFF. The CDR3 DNA sequence: TGTGCCAGCAGTTCCCTAGGCACCGGGGAGCTGTTTTTT.

This clone was counted between two and nine times. The chain recombines TRBV2 with TRBJ2-5; 8 bases line up with TRBD1. The CDR3 is 14 residues long. V dropped 6 bases and J dropped 5; count of bases not matched to a gene: 8. Germline CDR1 and CDR2: SNHLY and FYNNEI. CDR3 bases: TGTGCCAGCAGGAGGGACAGGCTGGCGGAGACCCAGTACTTC. Encoded protein: CASRRDRLAETQYF.

This clone was seen once. The chain uses TRBV5-6 and TRBJ2-7, with a possible D match to TRBD1 (6 bases). In germline, CDR1 is SGHDT, CDR2 YYEEEE. The CDR3 extends over 16 amino acids. Trimming pared 0 bases from V and 6 bases from J, leaving 19 bases between. The CDR3 region is CASSLGPQGTLREQYF. The CDR3 region has the DNA TGTGCCAGCAGCTTGGGACCACAGGGTACCTTACGCGAGCAGTACTTC. The full variable domain, in which reference TRBV5-6 and TRBJ2-7 provide the parts outside the CDR3, is DAGVTQSPTHLIKTRGQQVTLRCSPKSGHDTVSWYQQALGQGPQFIFQYYEEEERQRGNFPDRFSGHQFPNYSSELNVNALLLGDSALYLCASSLGPQGTLREQYFGPGTRLTVT.

This clone was recorded once. The chain couples TRBV6-6 to TRBJ1-1, with 8 bases fitting TRBD1. Germline V lookup: CDR1 MNHNY, CDR2 SVGAGI (reference sequence). V lost 5 bases to trimming and J lost 5 bases; unmatched junction nucleotides: 4. The CDR3 contains 13 residues. CDR3 in DNA: TGTGCCAGCAGTGGACAGGGCTGGACTGAAGCTTTCTTT. Protein: CASSGQGWTEAFF.

V and J are TRBV27 and TRBJ1-4; D gene ambiguous. V lost 6 bases, J lost 10 bases, and 18 bases lay in between. In germline, CDR1 is MNHEY, CDR2 SMNVEV (reference sequence). The CDR3 covers 14 residues. The CDR3 region is CASSPVVFGGKLFF. The DNA of the CDR3 is TGTGCCAGCAGCCCGGTGGTATTCGGAGGAAAACTGTTTTTT.

This chain links TRBV5-4 with TRBJ1-2; D call uncertain. The V gene's germline CDR1 is SGHNT and CDR2 YYREEE (reference sequence). Trimming removed 5 bases from V and 4 bases from J, with 15 bases in between. The length of the CDR3 is 14 residues. CDR3 nucleotide sequence: TGTGCCAGCAGTTCGTCCACTATGGCCTATGGCTACACCTTC. Its protein is CASSSSTMAYGYTF.

The chain joins TRBV7-6 to TRBJ1-1; D might be TRBD1 (5 bases). Germline CDR1 is SGHVS and CDR2 is FNYEAQ. V shed 0 bases and J shed 1 base, with 9 bases lying between them. CDR3 length equals 15 residues. The CDR3 DNA reads TGTGCCAGCAGCTTAGCTAGGGGCGGGAACACTGAAGCTTTCTTT. This codes for CASSLARGGNTEAFF.

The V and J genes are TRBV13 and TRBJ2-7; D possibly corresponds to TRBD1 (5 bases). The germline CDR1 and CDR2 sequences are PRHDT and FYEKMQ (reference sequence). V gave up 4 bases and J gave up 3 bases, with 10 bases separating them. The CDR3 consists of 13 residues. This chain's CDR3 is CASSSDSLYEQYF. The CDR3 nucleotides read TGTGCCAGCAGCTCCGACAGCCTCTACGAGCAGTACTTC.

The chain employs TRBV7-2 and TRBJ2-3; no reliable D call. Trimming pared 7 bases from V and 6 bases from J, leaving 14 bases between. Per the germline V gene, CDR1 is SGHTA and CDR2 is FQGNSA. The CDR3 is 13 residues long. The CDR3 DNA reads TGTGCCAGCACCCTCCTCTCCCCCGATACGCAGTATTTT. Its translation: CASTLLSPDTQYF. Variable domain in full (rest from reference TRBV7-2 and TRBJ2-3): GAGVSQSPSNKVTEKGKDVELRCDPISGHTALYWYRQSLGQGLEFLIYFQGNSAPDKSGLPSDRFSAERTGGSVSTLTIQRTQQEDSAVYLCASTLLSPDTQYFGPGTRLTVL.

The CDR3 sequence is CASSPREEGYEQYF. In nucleotides, the CDR3 is TGTGCCAGCAGCCCCAGGGAGGAGGGATACGAGCAGTACTTC. The chain has TRBV4-2 and TRBJ2-7, with D possibly being TRBD2 (6 bases). Germline V gene lookup returns CDR1 LGHNA and CDR2 YNFKEQ. V gave up 4 bases and J gave up 4 bases, with 14 bases separating them. CDR3 size: 14 residues.

This clone was seen a few times. This sequence joins TRBV5-1 and TRBJ2-1, with TRBD1 matching 8 bases. J was trimmed by 1 base and V by 2 bases; bases with no gene match: 2. The germline V gene encodes CDR1 SGHRS and CDR2 YFSETQ. This CDR3 is 15 amino acids long. CDR3 in DNA: TGCGCCAGCAGCTTACAGGGGGGATCCTACAATGAGCAGTTCTTC. Translated: CASSLQGGSYNEQFF.

The CDR3 region has the DNA TGCGCCAGGGGGGCAGGACTTCAAGACACCATATATTTT. Its protein product is CARGAGLQDTIYF. The chain joins TRBV5-1 to TRBJ1-3; D may be TRBD1 (6 bases). CDR1 and CDR2 (germline): SGHRS, YFSETQ. This CDR3 is 13 amino acids long. The V and J ends lost 8 bases and 8 bases respectively, with 17 bases between them.

This clone was counted a single time. One end of the junction does not line up with germline, which may come from a read error. Other nucleotide sequences in the sample specify the same CDR3. This chain connects TRBV6-5 to TRBJ2-7; D call uncertain. CDR3 length equals 15 residues. Germline CDR1 is MNHEY and CDR2 is SVGAGI. The CDR3 DNA follows: TGCGCCAGCAGTCGCGCCTCCAAAATTACCTACGAGCAGTACTTC. Amino acids: CASSRASKITYEQYF.

The chain combines TRBV11-2 with TRBJ2-1; D unclear. V gave up 4 bases and J gave up 12 bases, with 10 bases separating them. Germline CDR1 SGHAT, CDR2 FQNNGV. The CDR3 runs to 11 residues. This chain's CDR3 is CASSSLYGQFF. CDR3 bases: TGTGCCAGCAGCTCCCTATATGGGCAGTTCTTC.

The rearrangement uses TRBV27 and TRBJ2-7, with D possibly TRBD2 on 5 matching bases. The CDR3 runs to 15 residues. V shed 0 bases and J shed 6 bases, with 15 bases lying between them. Germline V gene lookup returns CDR1 MNHEY and CDR2 SMNVEV (reference sequence). This CDR3 reads CASSLSRQARGEQYF. The CDR3 DNA is TGTGCCAGCAGTTTATCCCGGCAGGCCCGGGGCGAGCAGTACTTC.

The rearrangement uses TRBV2 and TRBJ2-3, with D uncertain. Germline V lookup: CDR1 SNHLY, CDR2 FYNNEI. Trimming left V 10 bases short and J 4 bases short, with 12 bases between. This CDR3 comprises 12 residues. The CDR3 region has the DNA TGTGCCACCAAGAGCGCGGCAGATACGCAGTATTTT. Its translation: CATKSAADTQYF.

This clone has a single count. The chain has TRBV7-9 and TRBJ1-3; D remains unclear. The CDR3 is 16 amino acids. V was clipped by 5 bases and J by 0 bases, with 14 bases between them. Germline CDR1 and CDR2: SEHNR and FQNEAQ (reference sequence). CDR3 protein: CASSLFLSDSGNTIYF. CDR3 nucleotides: TGTGCCAGCAGCCTATTTCTGTCCGACTCTGGAAACACCATATATTTT.

The chain recombines TRBV5-1 with TRBJ2-5, with 8 bases lining up with TRBD1. The CDR3 totals 16 residues. The ends lost 1 base at V and 5 bases at J; junction bases unmatched: 10. Germline CDR1 is SGHRS and CDR2 is YFSETQ. CDR3 protein: CASSLIGRGREETQYF. CDR3 DNA: TGCGCCAGCAGCTTGATTGGCAGGGGGCGCGAGGAGACCCAGTACTTC.